Below are 23 T cell receptor beta chains sequenced from a single sample in a study of blood T cell repertoires in COVID-19. Using immunoSEQ multiplex PCR, the repertoire was profiled, and TCRdb retains in-frame clones only, with some absent. The table has approximately 100,000 clones, approximately 84% seen once; the top ten hold 6.2%. Sequencing used peripheral blood. These receptors were collected from a human donor in a cohort sampled during active COVID-19.

This clone was counted a single time. This chain links TRBV30 with TRBJ1-2; D is unclear. The germline CDR1 and CDR2 sequences are GTSNPN and SVGIG (reference sequence). The V end was cut by 0 bases, the J end by 5 bases, with 13 bases between. This CDR3 contains 14 residues. The chain's CDR3 is CAWSVRGPIYGYTF. As DNA, the CDR3 is TGTGCCTGGAGTGTACGAGGTCCTATATATGGCTACACCTTC.

This chain joins TRBV19 and TRBJ2-4; 7 bases are a match to TRBD2. Germline V gene data show CDR1 as LNHDA and CDR2 as SQIVND (reference sequence). The junction had 14 bases not matched to a gene; V was cut back by 6 bases and J by 0 bases. The CDR3 runs to 18 residues. The CDR3 is CASSPSWGGILAKNIQYF. CDR3 DNA: TGTGCCAGTAGCCCAAGTTGGGGGGGAATACTAGCCAAAAACATTCAGTACTTC.

This sequence joins TRBV28 and TRBJ1-5, with 7 nucleotides matching TRBD1. CDR1 is MDHEN and CDR2 is SYDVKM in the germline V gene. The CDR3 is 12 amino acids. The CDR3 protein is CASRGGLRPQHF. The CDR3 nucleotides read TGTGCGAGCCGAGGGGGCTTACGGCCCCAGCATTTT.

V gene TRBV27 combines with J gene TRBJ1-2; TRBD1 is a possible D gene (5 bases). Germline V gives CDR1 MNHEY, CDR2 SMNVEV (reference sequence). The CDR3 consists of 15 residues. The ends were cut back, 2 bases at V and 2 bases at J, with 12 bases in the middle. The DNA of the CDR3 is TGTGCCAGCAGTTTAAGGAGGGGATACAACTATGGCTACACCTTC. Its protein product is CASSLRRGYNYGYTF.

The chain uses TRBV24-1 and TRBJ2-3; 15 positions agree with TRBD2. Germline V gene sequence: CDR1 KGHDR, CDR2 SFDVKD. The V gene end was trimmed by 4 bases and the J gene end by 4 bases; junction bases not matched to a gene: 8. CDR3 length equals 18 residues. CDR3 loop: CATSDWTSGGDIADTQYF. CDR3 bases: TGTGCCACCAGTGACTGGACTAGCGGGGGGGATATCGCAGATACGCAGTATTTT.

As to this clone: One end of the junction varies from germline; a read error may be responsible. The CDR3 coding sequence is TGTGCTAGCAGCCCGGTCGGGAGCTCCTACAATGAGCAGTTCTTC. Protein product: CASSPVGSSYNEQFF. The chain links TRBV7-7 to TRBJ2-1; D perhaps matches TRBD2 (6 bases). CDR3 length: 15 residues. Germline values: CDR1 SSHAT, CDR2 FNYEAQ (reference sequence).

The chain has TRBV7-9 and TRBJ2-2; D might be TRBD1 (5 bases). Per germline, CDR1 SEHNR and CDR2 FQNEAQ (reference sequence). V was cut by 6 bases and J by 2 bases, with 13 bases left in between. The CDR3 has 15 amino acids. CDR3 in amino acids: CASSQYQGNTGELFF. The CDR3 coding sequence is TGTGCCAGCAGTCAATATCAGGGTAACACCGGGGAGCTGTTTTTT.

This chain connects TRBV28 to TRBJ2-3; tentatively, D is TRBD2 (6 bases). The germline V and J ends were trimmed by 7 bases and 3 bases, with 14 bases remaining between them. Germline V gives CDR1 MDHEN, CDR2 SYDVKM. The CDR3 consists of 14 residues. The DNA for the CDR3 is TGTGCCAGCACGGGAGTTACGGCTACAGATACGCAGTATTTT. Translated: CASTGVTATDTQYF.

Comments on this clone: At one end the junction does not follow the germline gene, possibly because of a read error. V usage is TRBV27 and J usage is TRBJ2-1; a weak D match, TRBD2 (6 bases). The CDR3 length is 13 residues. Germline values: CDR1 MNHEY, CDR2 SMNVEV (reference sequence). This CDR3 reads CASSLRNSIPGVF. In nucleotides, the CDR3 is TGTGCCAGCAGTTTAAGGAACTCCATCCCGGGGGTCTTC.

The chain joins TRBV27 to TRBJ2-7; tentatively, D is TRBD1 (5 bases). The V gene's germline CDR1 is MNHEY and CDR2 SMNVEV (reference sequence). The CDR3 has 14 amino acids. V was shortened by 7 bases and J by 0 bases, with 13 bases between the two germline ends. CDR3 amino acids: CASIRGKTSYEQYF. CDR3 DNA: TGTGCCAGCATAAGGGGTAAGACCTCCTACGAGCAGTACTTC.

This chain links TRBV11-2 with TRBJ2-2; 11 bases agree with TRBD2. Germline CDR1 is SGHAT and CDR2 is FQNNGV. The CDR3 runs 17 residues. Trimming took 7 bases from V and 3 from J; bases not matched to a gene: 10. The CDR3: CASTLSPSGGHTGELFF. CDR3 sequence (DNA): TGTGCCAGCACCCTAAGCCCTAGCGGGGGGCACACCGGGGAGCTGTTTTTT.

V usage is TRBV18 and J usage is TRBJ2-7; TRBD2 agrees at 10 bases. Germline CDR1 is KGHSH and CDR2 is LQKENI. With 6 bases clipped from V and 1 base from J, the junction kept 12 bases outside the gene matches. The CDR3 length is 17 residues. The CDR3 nucleotides are TGTGCCAGCTCCCAAAGACCAACGACTAGCGGGTCCTACGAGCAGTACTTC. The encoded protein is CASSQRPTTSGSYEQYF.

The J gene is TRBJ1-2, the V gene TRBV28, with 9 bases aligning to TRBD1. The CDR3 length is 14 residues. The germline V gene has CDR1 MDHEN and CDR2 SYDVKM. V trimming: 5 bases; J trimming: 8 bases; junction bases outside the gene matches: 9. The CDR3 loop is CASSPSQGAAGYTF. Written as DNA, the CDR3 is TGTGCCAGCAGTCCCTCACAGGGGGCGGCGGGCTACACCTTC.

The chain uses TRBV10-3 and TRBJ2-7; 11 bases match TRBD1. Trimming at V came to 4 bases and at J to 6 bases, leaving 8 bases not matched to a gene. The CDR3 is 15 residues long. Per germline, CDR1 ENHRY and CDR2 SYGVKD. CDR3 nucleotide sequence: TGTGCCATCAGTGTAAGGGGACAGGGGGGAGGCGAGCAGTACTTC. It translates to CAISVRGQGGGEQYF.

This sequence joins TRBV6-5 and TRBJ1-1, with D possibly matching TRBD1 (5 bases). This CDR3 is 12 amino acids long. Per germline, CDR1 MNHEY and CDR2 SVGAGI. Trimming stripped 0 bases from V and 7 bases from J, with 6 bases between. Here the CDR3 reads CASSYSGVEAFF. In DNA, the CDR3 is TGTGCCAGCAGTTACTCAGGGGTTGAAGCTTTCTTT.

V usage is TRBV6-6 and J usage is TRBJ2-1; 8 nucleotides align to TRBD2. The CDR3 contains 15 residues. V lost 5 bases and J lost 5; bases outside the gene matches: 8. Germline V gene data show CDR1 as MNHNY and CDR2 as SVGAGI (reference sequence). The CDR3 coding sequence is TGTGCCAGCAGTACTTTAGCGGGAAGGAACAATGAGCAGTTCTTC. It specifies CASSTLAGRNNEQFF.

The rearrangement joins TRBV11-2 to TRBJ2-3, with D possibly TRBD2 on 7 matching bases. This CDR3 region has 17 residues. The germline gives CDR1 SGHAT, CDR2 FQNNGV. Trimming removed 4 bases at V and 0 bases at J, with 17 bases between. The CDR3 bases are TGTGCCAGCAGCTCAGGGGCCGGGACTAAGAGCACAGATACGCAGTATTTT. Protein product: CASSSGAGTKSTDTQYF.

This sequence joins TRBV9 and TRBJ1-2, with D maybe TRBD1 (5 bases). This CDR3 has 14 amino acids. V was pared by 3 bases and J by 6 bases, with 15 bases between. The germline gives CDR1 SGDLS, CDR2 YYNGEE. The DNA of the CDR3 is TGTGCCAGCAGCGCGGCAGGGATATGGAATGGCTACACCTTC. Translating gives CASSAAGIWNGYTF.

The chain recombines TRBV6-6 with TRBJ1-2; D is possibly TRBD1 (5 bases). The V gene lost 0 bases and the J gene lost 1 base, with 9 bases spanning the gap. From germline, CDR1 is MNHNY and CDR2 SVGAGI (reference sequence). The CDR3 consists of 15 residues. The CDR3 bases are TGTGCCAGCAGTTACTCCCCGGGGGTTAACTATGGCTACACCTTC. It codes for CASSYSPGVNYGYTF.

In nucleotides, the CDR3 is TGTGCCAGCAGCTCCCCCCCCCGACAGGTAATGGACACTGAAGCTTTCTTT. It translates to CASSSPPRQVMDTEAFF. The rearrangement joins TRBV7-9 to TRBJ1-1; maybe TRBD1 (6 bases). CDR1 and CDR2 (germline): SEHNR, FQNEAQ (reference sequence). Trimming left V 4 bases short and J 3 bases short, with 21 bases between. The CDR3 sequence is 17 residues long. The variable domain in full, completed from reference TRBV7-9 and TRBJ1-1, reads DTGVSQNPRHKITKRGQNVTFRCDPISEHNRLYWYRQTLGQGPEFLTYFQNEAQLEKSRLLSDRFSAERPKGSFSTLEIQRTEQGDSAMYLCASSSPPRQVMDTEAFFGQGTRLTVV.

The chain is built from TRBV18 and TRBJ2-5; perhaps TRBD2 as D (6 bases). The CDR3 extends over 15 amino acids. The germline gives CDR1 KGHSH, CDR2 LQKENI. The ends were cut back, 1 base at V and 1 base at J, with 10 bases in the middle. The CDR3 nucleotides are TGTGCCAGCTCACCACTTGCGGGGAGCCAAGAGACCCAGTACTTC. Its protein product is CASSPLAGSQETQYF.

The chain couples TRBV7-9 to TRBJ1-3; 8 bases are shared with TRBD1. The V gene's germline CDR1 is SEHNR and CDR2 FQNEAQ (reference sequence). The CDR3 extends over 17 amino acids. Germline trimming cut 3 bases from V and 7 bases from J; bases unmatched to any gene: 14. CDR3 sequence reads: CASSFRSGRDRGNTIYF. The CDR3 coding sequence is TGTGCCAGCAGCTTTCGGTCCGGCCGCGACAGGGGCAACACCATATATTTT.

This clone is a singleton in its sample. The rearrangement links TRBV6-5 to TRBJ1-5; TRBD1 agrees at 8 bases. This CDR3 spans 14 amino acids. After removal of 8 bases from V and 2 bases from J, the junction contained 5 bases not matched to a gene. CDR1 is MNHEY, CDR2 SVGAGI, per germline. Here the CDR3 DNA reads TGTGCCAGCTGGACAGGGTTCGGCAATCAGCCCCAGCATTTT. The encoded protein is CASWTGFGNQPQHF.